The 30 T cell receptor beta chains below were found in one sample sequenced in a study of T-cell memory formation after mild COVID-19. A single record per CDR3 protein comes from TCRdb applying MiXCR to the 5' RACE reads. The top ten clones hold 8.4% of a sample with 450,000 or so distinct CDR3 sequences, roughly 20% of them seen once. Material for sequencing was PBMCs or a T cell subset sorted from them (not recorded which). The origin of the receptors is an adult woman who had mild COVID-19 (a few samples of this study predate the infection). Cell type and time point are not known.

This clonotype was observed many times. V gene TRBV7-2 combines with J gene TRBJ2-1, with 7 bases that match TRBD1. The germline V gene has CDR1 SGHTA and CDR2 FQGNSA. Unmatched junction bases numbered 8, after V lost 5 bases and J lost 4 bases. CDR3 length: 15 amino acids. The CDR3 coding sequence is TGTGCCAGCAGCCCCCGACAGGGTTATTACAATGAGCAGTTCTTC. It translates to CASSPRQGYYNEQFF.

The chain is built from TRBV27 and TRBJ1-4, with TRBD1 matching over 7 bases. In germline, CDR1 is MNHEY, CDR2 SMNVEV (reference sequence). The length of the CDR3 is 14 residues. Germline trimming cut 8 bases from V and 4 bases from J; bases unmatched to any gene: 7. The chain's CDR3 is CASGKGQINEKLFF. The DNA of the CDR3 is TGTGCCAGCGGCAAGGGACAGATTAATGAAAAACTGTTTTTT. The full variable domain, in which reference TRBV27 and TRBJ1-4 provide the parts outside the CDR3, is EAQVTQNPRYLITVTGKKLTVTCSQNMNHEYMSWYRQDPGLGLRQIYYSMNVEVTDKGDVPEGYKVSRKEKRNFPLILESPSPNQTSLYFCASGKGQINEKLFFGSGTQLSVL.

In its sample, this clonotype was seen a few times. The chain links TRBV6-2 or TRBV6-3 to TRBJ2-7, with D uncertain. Germline V CDR1 and CDR2: MNHEY, SVGEGT. V was clipped by 2 bases and J by 3 bases, with 20 bases between them. CDR3 length: 17 amino acids. The CDR3 coding sequence is TGTGCCAGCAGTTACCCTCACTCCGACAAATCCAACTACGAGCAGTACTTC. It yields the protein CASSYPHSDKSNYEQYF.

The chain recombines TRBV7-2 with TRBJ2-3; TRBD2 might be the D (5 bases). The CDR3 contains 15 residues. Trimming pared 6 bases from V and 2 bases from J, leaving 15 bases between. In germline, CDR1 is SGHTA, CDR2 FQGNSA. The CDR3 loop is CASRTAPGSTDTQYF. CDR3 bases: TGTGCCAGCAGAACTGCCCCGGGGTCCACAGATACGCAGTATTTT.

The chain has TRBV24-1 and TRBJ1-5; 10 bases are a match to TRBD1. V lost 5 bases to trimming and J lost 3 bases; unmatched junction nucleotides: 6. Germline-derived CDR1 and CDR2 are KGHDR and SFDVKD. CDR3 length: 16 amino acids. Here the CDR3 reads CATSGLGQGDNQPQHF. The CDR3 DNA sequence: TGTGCCACCAGTGGGCTAGGACAGGGGGACAATCAGCCCCAGCATTTT.

The genes are TRBV7-9 and TRBJ2-7; D is tentatively TRBD1 or TRBD2 (5 bases each). CDR1 is SEHNR, CDR2 FQNEAQ, per germline (reference sequence). V was cut by 6 bases and J by 3 bases, with 21 bases left in between. CDR3 size: 16 residues. CDR3 coding DNA: TGTGCCAGCAGTCCCGACGTAGGGGAGAAGGTCTACGAGCAGTACTTC. Translated, it gives CASSPDVGEKVYEQYF. Full variable domain (missing parts from reference TRBV7-9 and TRBJ2-7): DTGVSQNPRHKITKRGQNVTFRCDPISEHNRLYWYRQTLGQGPEFLTYFQNEAQLEKSRLLSDRFSAERPKGSFSTLEIQRTEQGDSAMYLCASSPDVGEKVYEQYFGPGTRLTVT.

The chain links TRBV27 to TRBJ2-1; D may be TRBD1 (7 bases). The CDR3 is 12 amino acids. Trimming left V 5 bases short and J 13 bases short, with 15 bases between. Germline V lookup: CDR1 MNHEY, CDR2 SMNVEV (reference sequence). CDR3 in DNA: TGTGCCAGCAGTCCCCCAGGGGGGTATCAGTTCTTC. Its translation is CASSPPGGYQFF.

In this sample, this clonotype turned up a few times. The gene calls are TRBV7-6 and TRBJ2-7, with 11 bases fitting TRBD2. The V gene's germline CDR1 is SGHVS and CDR2 FNYEAQ. The J segment lost 0 bases and the V segment lost 1 base, leaving 11 bases of the junction unmatched. The CDR3 is 19 residues long. In DNA form, the CDR3 reads TGTGCCAGCAGCTTAGGCCTAGCGGGGGGCCCATTTTCCTCCTACGAGCAGTACTTC. This encodes CASSLGLAGGPFSSYEQYF.

This clonotype was observed a few times. The V gene is TRBV5-1, the J gene TRBJ1-1; TRBD1 is a possible D gene (5 bases). The V end lost 5 bases, the J end lost 1 base, and 15 bases lay between the germline ends. The CDR3 runs to 15 residues. CDR1 and CDR2 (germline): SGHRS, YFSETQ. Here the CDR3 DNA reads TGCGCCAGCAGTACCTCCGGGACCCAGAACACTGAAGCTTTCTTT. Translating gives CASSTSGTQNTEAFF.

This clonotype was observed a few times. The V and J genes are TRBV3-1 and TRBJ2-1; maybe TRBD2 (6 bases). CDR3 length: 14 amino acids. Germline CDR1 reads LGHDT; CDR2 reads YNNKEL (reference sequence). Trimming left V 4 bases short and J 3 bases short, with 10 bases between. The CDR3 DNA reads as TGTGCCAGCAGCCGAACTAGCTTCTACAATGAGCAGTTCTTC. Translating it yields CASSRTSFYNEQFF.

This clonotype appeared a few times. This chain uses TRBV6-5 with TRBJ2-1, with 10 bases matching TRBD2. Trimming removed 0 bases from V and 4 bases from J; junction bases left unmatched: 6. There are 17 residues in the CDR3. Per germline, CDR1 MNHEY and CDR2 SVGAGI. CDR3 in DNA: TGTGCCAGCAGTTACTCACTAGCGGGAACCGGGTACAATGAGCAGTTCTTC. This encodes CASSYSLAGTGYNEQFF.

The chain combines TRBV7-6 with TRBJ2-5; TRBD1 might be the D (6 bases). Deletions cut 1 base from V and 3 bases from J, with 9 bases between. CDR3 size: 14 residues. Germline lookup yields CDR1 SGHVS and CDR2 FNYEAQ. CDR3 nucleotides: TGTGCCAGCAGCTTAGGGGCAGGGGAAGAGACCCAGTACTTC. This sequence encodes CASSLGAGEETQYF.

This clonotype was seen a single time. The chain recombines TRBV6-5 with TRBJ1-2; possibly TRBD1 for D (5 bases). This CDR3 region has 15 residues. V gave up 2 bases and J gave up 5 bases, with 15 bases separating them. Germline loops: CDR1 MNHEY, CDR2 SVGAGI. The CDR3 coding sequence is TGTGCCAGCAGTTACGATCCGACAGAACCTTATGGCTACACCTTC. Protein product: CASSYDPTEPYGYTF.

J is TRBJ2-7 and V is TRBV12-3 or TRBV12-4; D unclear. Trimming shortened V by 5 bases and J by 2 bases, and 13 bases separated the two germline ends. CDR3 length: 14 amino acids. The CDR3 region is CASSKVLDPYEQYF. The CDR3 DNA follows: TGTGCCAGCAGTAAAGTTCTCGACCCCTACGAGCAGTACTTC.

Only a few counts were recorded for this clonotype. The chain combines TRBV4-1 with TRBJ1-1; 9 bases agree with TRBD1. The ends lost 1 base at V and 3 bases at J; junction bases unmatched: 6. This CDR3 spans 16 amino acids. CDR1 is MGHRA and CDR2 is YSYEKL in the germline V gene. CDR3 residues: CASSQAGTGPYTEAFF. CDR3 in DNA: TGCGCCAGCAGCCAAGCAGGGACAGGGCCCTACACTGAAGCTTTCTTT.

This clonotype showed up just a few times. The junction departs from germline at one end; a sequencing error may be responsible. J is TRBJ2-3 and V is TRBV7-6, with 10 bases fitting TRBD2. CDR1 and CDR2 (germline): SGHVS, FNYEAQ. The CDR3 sequence is 16 residues long. The CDR3 here is CASSLSSPGTGTSASF. CDR3 DNA sequence: TGTGCCAGCAGCTTATCTTCCCCCGGAACCGGGACTAGCGCAAGTTTT.

This clonotype has just a few counts. The rearrangement joins TRBV6-5 to TRBJ1-2, with 8 nucleotides matching TRBD1. This CDR3 comprises 17 residues. Germline V gives CDR1 MNHEY, CDR2 SVGAGI. J lost 4 bases, V lost 4 bases, and 14 bases had no gene match. The DNA of the CDR3 is TGTGCCAGCAGTTTGAAACCAGGGGGCGGACGTAGCTATGGCTACACCTTC. Amino acids: CASSLKPGGGRSYGYTF.

This clonotype was counted a few times. The gene calls are TRBV7-2 and TRBJ2-7; unclear D gene. Germline V lookup: CDR1 SGHTA, CDR2 FQGNSA. This CDR3 is 14 amino acids long. Trimming took 1 base from V and 3 from J, leaving 10 bases between them. CDR3 DNA sequence: TGTGCCAGCAGCTTAGGCTTCAGGAGCTACGAGCAGTACTTC. As protein: CASSLGFRSYEQYF.

The rearrangement joins TRBV7-9 to TRBJ2-1, with D tentatively TRBD1 or TRBD2 (5 bases each). The germline CDR1 and CDR2 sequences are SEHNR and FQNEAQ (reference sequence). V gave up 2 bases and J gave up 3 bases, with 11 bases separating them. The CDR3 runs 15 residues. As DNA, the CDR3 is TGTGCCAGCAGCTTACGCCCGGGGCTCTACAATGAGCAGTTCTTC. It encodes CASSLRPGLYNEQFF.

The chain joins TRBV11-3 to TRBJ1-3; D may be TRBD1 (5 bases). The germline gives CDR1 SGHNT, CDR2 YENEEA. CDR3 length equals 17 residues. V lost 5 bases to trimming and J lost 0 bases, with 17 bases between them. CDR3: CASSRAGRGFSGNTIYF. The DNA of the CDR3 is TGTGCCAGCAGCCGAGCTGGGAGGGGATTCTCTGGAAACACCATATATTTT.

This chain connects TRBV3-1 to TRBJ2-2; the D gene is possibly TRBD1 (6 bases). V dropped 3 bases and J dropped 4 bases, with 12 bases sitting between them. This CDR3 has 15 residues. The germline CDR1 and CDR2 sequences are LGHDT and YNNKEL (reference sequence). CDR3 nucleotide sequence: TGTGCCAGCAGCCAGAGGGGGACCTCCACCGGGGAGCTGTTTTTT. This encodes CASSQRGTSTGELFF.

This clonotype was detected ten times or more. The chain uses TRBV5-1 and TRBJ1-1, with unresolved D. CDR1 is SGHRS and CDR2 is YFSETQ in the germline V gene. Trimming removed 4 bases from V and 1 base from J, with 14 bases in between. CDR3 length: 15 residues. The CDR3 DNA sequence: TGCGCCAGCAGCCCCAAATGGGAAGGGAACACTGAAGCTTTCTTT. Protein: CASSPKWEGNTEAFF.

The rearrangement joins TRBV7-8 to TRBJ2-7, with a weak D call TRBD2 (5 bases). This CDR3 region has 14 residues. Germline V lookup: CDR1 SGHVS, CDR2 FQNEAQ. Trimming pared 5 bases from V and 3 bases from J, leaving 14 bases between. CDR3 DNA: TGTGCCAGCAGCGTACCTAGCAGCTACTACGAGCAGTACTTC. Translated, it gives CASSVPSSYYEQYF.

The table lists this clonotype with many counts. This rearrangement joins TRBV7-2 to TRBJ2-5; 7 bases map to TRBD2. Trimming removed 6 bases from V and 4 bases from J; junction bases left unmatched: 11. Germline V gene data show CDR1 as SGHTA and CDR2 as FQGNSA. There are 15 residues in the CDR3. This chain's CDR3 is CASRRAGTGRETQYF. The CDR3 DNA reads TGTGCCAGCAGACGAGCGGGGACCGGGCGAGAGACCCAGTACTTC.

This clonotype was picked up a small number of times. The chain carries TRBV6-5 and TRBJ1-6; D gene ambiguous. Trimming removed 5 bases from V and 9 bases from J, with 14 bases in between. The germline V gene encodes CDR1 MNHEY and CDR2 SVGAGI. The CDR3 covers 14 residues. The CDR3 spells CASSPGERISPLHF. The CDR3 DNA reads as TGTGCCAGCAGTCCAGGTGAACGGATTTCACCCCTCCACTTT.

This clonotype was detected a few times. The chain links TRBV20-1 to TRBJ2-7; D is undetermined. V lost 3 bases and J lost 1, with 10 bases in between. The CDR3 has 13 amino acids. In germline, CDR1 is DFQATT, CDR2 SNEGSKA (reference sequence). The DNA of the CDR3 is TGCAGTGCTAGCGGCACTGGGTCCTACGAGCAGTACTTC. Amino acids: CSASGTGSYEQYF.

The chain joins TRBV30 to TRBJ1-1; D is undetermined. Trimming took 7 bases from V and 1 from J, leaving 10 bases between them. The CDR3 is 12 amino acids. Germline loops: CDR1 GTSNPN, CDR2 SVGIG (reference sequence). Written as DNA, the CDR3 is TGTGCCTTAGGACGGACGAACACTGAAGCTTTCTTT. Amino acid sequence: CALGRTNTEAFF.

V usage is TRBV2 and J usage is TRBJ1-1; TRBD1 agrees at 7 bases. This CDR3 comprises 16 residues. V trimming: 2 bases; J trimming: 4 bases; junction bases outside the gene matches: 10. Germline CDR1 reads SNHLY; CDR2 reads FYNNEI. CDR3 amino acids: CASSERRQTGPTEAFF. The CDR3 bases are TGTGCCAGCAGTGAACGACGACAGACAGGGCCCACTGAAGCTTTCTTT.

The V and J genes are TRBV6-5 and TRBJ1-2; 8 positions agree with TRBD1. This CDR3 comprises 13 residues. After removal of 6 bases from V and 5 bases from J, the junction contained 5 bases not matched to a gene. Germline V CDR1 and CDR2: MNHEY, SVGAGI. The CDR3 sequence is CASRDREMYGYTF. The CDR3, as DNA: TGTGCCAGCAGGGACAGGGAGATGTATGGCTACACCTTC.

This chain connects TRBV11-3 to TRBJ1-2, with no clear D. CDR3 size: 14 residues. The V gene lost 5 bases and the J gene lost 8 bases, with 18 bases spanning the gap. CDR1 and CDR2 from the germline V gene are SGHNT and YENEEA. The DNA of the CDR3 is TGTGCCAGCAGCCCGTGGACCGGACCGGAGGGCTACACCTTC. Its protein product is CASSPWTGPEGYTF.